The 30 T cell receptor beta chains below all came from one sample that was sequenced in a study of blood T cell repertoires in COVID-19. Here immunoSEQ multiplex PCR was the method, and the copy in TCRdb shows in-frame clones only, minus some. The sample consists of about 120,000 clones, about 79% of them appearing once. Sample: peripheral blood. Receptors originate from a man between 65 and 79 years old with acute or convalescent COVID-19.

The chain joins TRBV3-1 (or the pseudogene TRBV3-2) to TRBJ2-2; 16 bases are shared with TRBD2. The germline gives CDR1 LGHDT, CDR2 YNNKEL (reference sequence). This CDR3 region has 18 residues. V lost 2 bases, J lost 5 bases, and 5 bases stayed unmatched. This CDR3 is CASSQPGTSGGVTGELFF. DNA for the CDR3: TGTGCCAGCAGCCAACCTGGGACTAGCGGGGGGGTAACCGGGGAGCTGTTTTTT.

The chain joins TRBV7-2 to TRBJ2-5; no reliable D call. The CDR3 spans 12 residues. The germline V gene encodes CDR1 SGHTA and CDR2 FQGNSA. V lost 5 bases and J lost 5, with 9 bases in between. The CDR3 sequence: CASSPPAETQYF. The CDR3 region has the DNA TGTGCCAGCAGCCCCCCAGCGGAGACCCAGTACTTC. Looking up the rest from reference TRBV7-2 and TRBJ2-5 gives the full variable domain: GAGVSQSPSNKVTEKGKDVELRCDPISGHTALYWYRQSLGQGLEFLIYFQGNSAPDKSGLPSDRFSAERTGGSVSTLTIQRTQQEDSAVYLCASSPPAETQYFGPGTRLLVL.

The chain links TRBV30 to TRBJ1-3; 10 nucleotides agree with TRBD1. In germline, CDR1 is GTSNPN, CDR2 SVGIG (reference sequence). The CDR3 length is 16 residues. Trimming cost V 0 bases and J 4 bases; bases outside gene matches: 6. The CDR3, as DNA: TGTGCCTGGAGTGTTGGGGGGACAGGGGACGGAAACACCATATATTTT. This encodes CAWSVGGTGDGNTIYF. Using reference TRBV30 and TRBJ1-3 for the parts outside the CDR3, the full variable domain is SQTIHQWPATLVQPVGSPLSLECTVEGTSNPNLYWYRQAAGRGLQLLFYSVGIGQISSEVPQNLSASRPQDRQFILSSKKLLLSDSGFYLCAWSVGGTGDGNTIYFGEGSWLTVV.

A few counts support this clone. The V and J genes are TRBV4-1 and TRBJ1-2; D unclear. Trimming left V 0 bases short and J 5 bases short, with 4 bases between. Per the germline V gene, CDR1 is MGHRA and CDR2 is YSYEKL. The CDR3 spans 12 residues. The CDR3 region has the DNA TGCGCCAGCAGCCAAGATCGGTATGGCTACACCTTC. It specifies CASSQDRYGYTF.

This clone was seen more than once but under ten times. The chain has TRBV29-1 and TRBJ1-2, with TRBD1 matching 10 bases. Per the germline V gene, CDR1 is SQVTM and CDR2 is ANQGSEA. V lost 7 bases to trimming and J lost 8 bases; unmatched junction nucleotides: 13. CDR3 length equals 14 residues. This CDR3 is CSAAILDRGEGYTF. The CDR3 DNA sequence: TGCAGCGCCGCTATTTTGGACAGGGGGGAGGGCTACACCTTC.

The chain is built from TRBV7-6 and TRBJ2-5; the match to TRBD2 covers 7 bases. V shed 5 bases and J 3 bases; nucleotides not matched to a gene: 3. Per germline, CDR1 SGHVS and CDR2 FNYEAQ. This CDR3 contains 13 residues. The DNA of the CDR3 is TGTGCCAGCAGCCAAGGGAGGGAAGAGACCCAGTACTTC. It specifies CASSQGREETQYF.

V gene TRBV27 combines with J gene TRBJ2-3, with 10 bases fitting TRBD2. This CDR3 region has 14 residues. CDR1 is MNHEY, CDR2 SMNVEV, per germline (reference sequence). V lost 7 bases, J lost 4 bases, and 5 bases stayed unmatched. The CDR3 protein is CASNLAGAPDTQYF. The CDR3 DNA is TGTGCCAGCAACCTAGCGGGGGCTCCAGATACGCAGTATTTT.

This clone was seen a handful of times. Additional DNA sequences in this sample encode the identical CDR3. CDR3 sequence: CASSVAGRETQYF. The CDR3 nucleotides are TGTGCCAGCAGCGTGGCGGGGCGAGAGACCCAGTACTTC. The rearrangement uses TRBV9 and TRBJ2-5, with TRBD2 as a possible D gene (6 bases). V shed 2 bases and J shed 4 bases, with 9 bases lying between them. In germline, CDR1 is SGDLS, CDR2 YYNGEE. The CDR3 runs 13 residues.

The chain combines TRBV6-2 or TRBV6-3 with TRBJ2-7; 11 nucleotides agree with TRBD2. The CDR3 length is 16 residues. After removal of 6 bases from V and 0 bases from J, the junction contained 7 bases not matched to a gene. CDR1 is MNHEY and CDR2 is SVGEGT in the germline V gene. This CDR3 reads CASSLAGGWSSYEQYF. The CDR3 coding sequence is TGTGCCAGCAGCCTAGCGGGGGGCTGGAGCTCCTACGAGCAGTACTTC.

The chain has TRBV11-2 and TRBJ2-3, with 10 bases lining up with TRBD2. Germline loops: CDR1 SGHAT, CDR2 FQNNGV. The CDR3 covers 16 residues. Losses at the gene ends were 5 bases for V and 1 base for J; bases not matched to a gene: 6. CDR3 sequence reads: CASSEDGLAGTDTQYF. DNA of the CDR3: TGTGCCAGCAGCGAAGATGGACTAGCGGGCACAGATACGCAGTATTTT.

The CDR3: CASRYPGQGSLAALYEQYF. The CDR3 region has the DNA TGTGCCAGCAGATACCCGGGACAGGGATCCCTAGCGGCCCTCTACGAGCAGTACTTC. The chain links TRBV3-1 (or the pseudogene TRBV3-2) to TRBJ2-7; 9 bases align to TRBD1. Trimming cost V 6 bases and J 3 bases; bases outside gene matches: 21. Looked up from germline, CDR1 is LGHDT and CDR2 is YNNKEL (reference sequence). The length of the CDR3 is 19 residues.

This rearrangement joins TRBV5-6 to TRBJ2-3; D might be TRBD2 (6 bases). Between the trimmed V and J ends, which lost 0 bases and 0 bases, there was a span of 14 bases. Per germline, CDR1 SGHDT and CDR2 YYEEEE. The CDR3 is made up of 17 amino acids. CDR3 sequence: CASSLAGGEASTDTQYF. Written as DNA, the CDR3 is TGTGCCAGCAGCTTGGCCGGCGGGGAGGCTAGCACAGATACGCAGTATTTT.

V usage is TRBV27 and J usage is TRBJ2-7, with 8 bases lining up with TRBD1. CDR1 is MNHEY, CDR2 SMNVEV, per germline (reference sequence). V was clipped by 5 bases and J by 3 bases; unmatched bases: 6. The CDR3 is 14 amino acids. The CDR3 region is CASSQDRGNYEQYF. CDR3 bases: TGTGCCAGCAGTCAAGACAGGGGAAACTACGAGCAGTACTTC.

This clone has a handful of counts. The chain employs TRBV28 and TRBJ1-1, with 7 bases aligning to TRBD1. Trimming at V came to 4 bases and at J to 2 bases, leaving 7 bases not matched to a gene. The germline CDR1 and CDR2 sequences are MDHEN and SYDVKM. This CDR3 is 15 amino acids long. The CDR3 nucleotides read TGTGCCAGCAGTTCTCGAGGGGGCGGCAACACTGAAGCTTTCTTT. This sequence encodes CASSSRGGGNTEAFF.

The genes are TRBV2 and TRBJ1-1; D is undetermined. There are 15 residues in the CDR3. Germline V gives CDR1 SNHLY, CDR2 FYNNEI. V shed 10 bases and J shed 1 base, with 19 bases lying between them. The CDR3 is CAILKGAVANTEAFF. The CDR3 coding sequence is TGTGCCATCTTGAAAGGAGCAGTCGCGAACACTGAAGCTTTCTTT.

The genes are TRBV11-3 and TRBJ2-4, with a weak D call TRBD1 (6 bases). The CDR3 totals 15 residues. Germline V CDR1 and CDR2: SGHNT, YENEEA. V was trimmed by 3 bases and J by 0 bases, leaving 9 bases between them. This CDR3 reads CASSFSTGAKNIQYF. For the CDR3, the DNA is TGTGCCAGCAGCTTTTCGACAGGAGCCAAAAACATTCAGTACTTC.

This chain uses TRBV5-6 with TRBJ2-1; 13 bases map to TRBD2. Trimming took 7 bases from V and 0 from J; bases not matched to a gene: 7. Per germline, CDR1 SGHDT and CDR2 YYEEEE. CDR3 length: 17 residues. The DNA for the CDR3 is TGTGCCAGCCGCCGGACTAGCGGGGGCCTCTCCTACAATGAGCAGTTCTTC. This gives the protein CASRRTSGGLSYNEQFF.

J is TRBJ1-2 and V is TRBV20-1; the match to TRBD1 covers 8 bases. Trimming at V came to 5 bases and at J to 6 bases, leaving 2 bases not matched to a gene. The CDR3 covers 11 residues. Germline CDR1 DFQATT, CDR2 SNEGSKA (reference sequence). The DNA of the CDR3 is TGCAGTGCTCTACAGGGGGATGGCTACACCTTC. It translates to CSALQGDGYTF.

This clone was recorded at least ten times. V gene TRBV7-3 combines with J gene TRBJ1-1; 7 bases match TRBD1. CDR1 and CDR2 (germline): SGHTA, FQGTGA. J was trimmed by 0 bases and V by 6 bases; bases with no gene match: 13. The CDR3 sequence is 17 residues long. CDR3 DNA: TGTGCCAGCAGTCGAACAGGGGCGACAAGGGTGAACACTGAAGCTTTCTTT. Translating it yields CASSRTGATRVNTEAFF.

This clone was counted only a few times. V usage is TRBV30 and J usage is TRBJ1-5; the D is unclear. Trimming cost V 0 bases and J 7 bases, with 10 bases left between them. Germline V gene data show CDR1 as GTSNPN and CDR2 as SVGIG (reference sequence). The CDR3 covers 13 residues. The CDR3 DNA follows: TGTGCCTGGAGTGTCGGAGGGAGACAGCCCCAGCATTTT. It yields the protein CAWSVGGRQPQHF.

CDR3 sequence: CASSPLAVDTGELFF. CDR3 DNA sequence: TGTGCCAGCAGCCCACTAGCGGTGGACACCGGGGAGCTGTTTTTT. The chain recombines TRBV9 with TRBJ2-2; 8 bases are a match to TRBD2. Unmatched junction bases numbered 5, after V lost 4 bases and J lost 3 bases. The CDR3 runs to 15 residues. CDR1 is SGDLS and CDR2 is YYNGEE in the germline V gene.

The chain has TRBV6-4 and TRBJ2-1; TRBD1 matches at 10 bases. With V trimmed by 6 bases and J by 7 bases, 9 bases remained unmatched. CDR1 MRHNA and CDR2 SNTAGT come from the germline V gene. The CDR3 is 15 amino acids. The CDR3 sequence: CASRPGTGEGNEQFF. The CDR3, as DNA: TGTGCCAGCAGACCCGGGACAGGGGAAGGTAATGAGCAGTTCTTC.

The V gene is TRBV27, the J gene TRBJ1-1; 9 nucleotides agree with TRBD1. This CDR3 region has 15 residues. Germline CDR1 MNHEY, CDR2 SMNVEV (reference sequence). J lost 0 bases, V lost 5 bases, and 4 bases had no gene match. CDR3 sequence reads: CASSVNRGLNTEAFF. The CDR3 DNA is TGTGCCAGCAGTGTAAACAGGGGGCTGAACACTGAAGCTTTCTTT.

The chain employs TRBV10-3 and TRBJ2-1, with 10 bases identical to TRBD2. CDR1 is ENHRY and CDR2 is SYGVKD in the germline V gene. The CDR3 consists of 15 residues. V gave up 3 bases and J gave up 4 bases; unmatched junction bases: 3. The DNA for the CDR3 is TGTGCCATCAGTGACAAACTAGCGGGATACAATGAGCAGTTCTTC. This sequence encodes CAISDKLAGYNEQFF.

In its sample, this clone was seen once. Sequence at one end of the junction differs from germline and may be a read error. The chain uses TRBV29-1 and TRBJ2-1, with a weak D call TRBD1 (6 bases). The CDR3 covers 12 residues. Germline CDR1 is SQVTM and CDR2 is ANQGSEA. The CDR3 nucleotides read TGCAGCAAACAGGGAGTCTACCATGAGCAGTTCTTC. Protein product: CSKQGVYHEQFF.

The V gene is TRBV3-1 (or the pseudogene TRBV3-2), the J gene TRBJ1-1, with a tentative D call TRBD1 (6 bases). V gave up 6 bases and J gave up 4 bases, with 15 bases separating them. CDR1 LGHDT and CDR2 YNNKEL come from the germline V gene (reference sequence). The CDR3 covers 14 residues. The CDR3 loop reads CASRPQGLSTEAFF. CDR3 DNA: TGTGCCAGCAGACCACAGGGCTTGAGCACTGAAGCTTTCTTT.

The genes are TRBV7-2 and TRBJ2-7; 7 bases agree with TRBD1. Germline values: CDR1 SGHTA, CDR2 FQGNSA. The CDR3 consists of 12 residues. V lost 5 bases to trimming and J lost 6 bases; unmatched junction nucleotides: 4. CDR3 in amino acids: CASSRDRLEQYF. The CDR3 DNA is TGTGCCAGCAGCCGGGACAGACTCGAGCAGTACTTC.

The rearrangement uses TRBV5-4 and TRBJ2-4, with a possible D match to TRBD2 (6 bases). The CDR3 is 15 residues long. CDR1 and CDR2 from the germline V gene are SGHNT and YYREEE (reference sequence). Trimming left V 4 bases short and J 0 bases short, with 11 bases between. CDR3 protein: CASSVWDLAKNIQYF. Here the CDR3 DNA reads TGTGCCAGCAGCGTGTGGGACTTAGCCAAAAACATTCAGTACTTC.

The rearrangement joins TRBV19 to TRBJ1-5; 7 bases map to TRBD1. The ends lost 4 bases at V and 7 bases at J; junction bases unmatched: 10. Germline loops: CDR1 LNHDA, CDR2 SQIVND (reference sequence). The CDR3 is 15 amino acids. The CDR3: CASSTTGESKQPQHF. CDR3 DNA sequence: TGTGCCAGTAGTACTACAGGGGAGTCAAAGCAGCCCCAGCATTTT.

The chain couples TRBV18 to TRBJ1-3; TRBD1 matches at 8 bases. J lost 4 bases, V lost 3 bases, and 5 bases had no gene match. Germline lookup yields CDR1 KGHSH and CDR2 LQKENI. CDR3 size: 15 residues. CDR3 in amino acids: CASSPYGDRGNTIYF. The CDR3, as DNA: TGTGCCAGCTCACCTTACGGGGACAGGGGAAACACCATATATTTT.